The source of this TCR beta chain is a study of T cells in Graves' hyperthyroidism and ophthalmopathy (dated by TCRdb to the late 2010s). Turning to the overall study: To identify distinguishing TCR V-J signatures, a discovery cohort of around 100 patients was used, comprising some 43 with Graves' ophthalmopathy and under 60 with stable Graves' hyperthyroidism. The study also compared thyroid tissue and blood T-cell repertoires from five or six Graves' hyperthyroidism patients. According to the paper, TCR Vbeta CDR3 sequencing was carried out on approximately 140 peripheral blood samples, which came from fewer than 50 ophthalmopathy, about 75 hyperthyroidism and about 17 progressor patients. Following sampling, methimazole starting at 30 mg daily was given to hyperthyroidism patients, and high-dose intravenous methylprednisolone was given to ophthalmopathy patients. An independent validation cohort of under 20 hyperthyroidism patients and approximately 15 patients who later progressed to ophthalmopathy tested prospective prediction of ophthalmopathy. The 100 or so discovery patients were randomly divided into training and test sets at a 7:3 ratio.

Patients with uncontrolled infections, other autoimmune diseases, pregnancy or lactation were excluded. Diagnoses relied on clinical symptoms, serum thyroxine and TRAb, thyroid ultrasound and orbital computed tomography. Total RNA was extracted with Trizol reagent, and quality was checked on an Agilent 2100 Bioanalyzer. The TCR beta CDR3 regions were amplified from RNA transcripts. A first-round RT-PCR of the TCR CDR3 used the HTBI primer set with the Qiagen OneStep RT-PCR kit. The libraries were constructed in a second round of multiplex PCR and then size-selected and purified. Libraries were sequenced paired-end with 100 bp reads on an Illumina HiSeq2000. Per the authors' processing: SOAPnuke was used to process the raw data, removing reads that contained adapters or uncalled bases, had a mean Phred below 15, or lacked an exact match to the constant primer or identifier. High-quality paired reads were merged using COPE v1.2.5, and each unique nucleotide sequence was defined as a clonotype. MiTCR v1.1 was used to align clonotypes to the IMGT TRBV, TRBD and TRBJ reference segments. Analysis was restricted to V-J combinations with a frequency above 0.0001, which covered just over 98% of repertoires. The TCS score was defined as F50 (clonal expansion) divided by E x V (chaos), with BLOSUM62-based TCRdist calculated between CDR3 peptides within each V-J. Welch's t-statistics and random forest reduced around 510 V-J features to 10 to 15, which were used in a naive Bayes classifier (R e1071). Thyroid-blood repertoire similarity was quantified with the Morisita-Horn index. TCRdb handled the public reads itself, with Q25 trimming in fastp and clone calling in MiXCR, and kept productive beta chains. Rows matching on CDR3 protein sequence are summarized as one entry with the most common DNA and genes. TCRdb, not the original authors, processed these V and J calls. Within this sample are roughly 500,000 distinct CDR3 sequences, with 46% of them counted one time only. The top ten clonotypes cover 44% of the sample.

The investigation overall reported the following: Most expanded thyroid clonotypes (frequency above 0.001) were also detected in blood, suggesting blood repertoires may reflect thyroid immune responses. During validation, the model predicted progression to ophthalmopathy a median of about 6.3 months ahead of onset, with almost 71% sensitivity and roughly 72% specificity. Ophthalmopathy was separated from stable hyperthyroidism by a 13 V-J signature model, with approximately 89% sensitivity and 81% to 82% specificity obtained in cross-validation and 80%/75% obtained in testing. Sample size was not statistically predetermined, and investigators were not blinded to group allocation.

Inclusive of the bounding cysteine and phenylalanine, the CDR3 is 14 residues long. Solely the CDR3 DNA is kept, with 42 bases framed from the first base. Deletion took 11 bases off V and 0 bases off J, with a span of 14 bases between the germline ends. The germline V gene sets CDR1 to SGHAT and CDR2 to FQNNGV. Comment on this clonotype: There is no known antigen for this receptor. No base quality values were provided; no much bigger clone lies one nucleotide off.

This TCR was sampled from an adult woman with Graves' disease, either hyperthyroidism or ophthalmopathy (not recorded which). The sample was peripheral blood or thyroid tissue (not recorded which). This chain is built from TRBV11-2 and TRBJ1-3; no D gene can be assigned with confidence. In nucleotides, the sequence is TGTGCCGAAGCTACGTGGAGCTCTGGAAACACCATATATTTT. It translates as CAEATWSSGNTIYF.